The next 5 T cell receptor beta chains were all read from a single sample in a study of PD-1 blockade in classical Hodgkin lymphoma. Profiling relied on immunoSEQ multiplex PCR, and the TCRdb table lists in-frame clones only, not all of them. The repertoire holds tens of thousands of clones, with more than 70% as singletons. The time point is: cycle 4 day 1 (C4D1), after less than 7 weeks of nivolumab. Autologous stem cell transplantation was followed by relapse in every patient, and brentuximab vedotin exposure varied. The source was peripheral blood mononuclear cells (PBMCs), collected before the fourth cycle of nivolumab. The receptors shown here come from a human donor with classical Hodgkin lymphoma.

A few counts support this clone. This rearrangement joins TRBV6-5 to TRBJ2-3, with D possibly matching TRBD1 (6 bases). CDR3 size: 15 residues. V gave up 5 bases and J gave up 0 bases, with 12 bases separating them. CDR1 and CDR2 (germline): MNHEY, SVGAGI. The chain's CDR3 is CASSVQGQSTDTQYF. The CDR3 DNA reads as TGTGCCAGCAGTGTCCAGGGACAAAGCACAGATACGCAGTATTTT.

The CDR3 reads CASSRGTVSYYEQYF. The CDR3 region has the DNA TGTGCCAGCAGCCGCGGGACAGTATCTTACTACGAGCAGTACTTC. The chain couples TRBV27 to TRBJ2-7, with a tentative D call TRBD1 (7 bases). Trimming removed 6 bases at V and 3 bases at J, with 18 bases between. Germline V gives CDR1 MNHEY, CDR2 SMNVEV (reference sequence). This CDR3 has 15 amino acids.

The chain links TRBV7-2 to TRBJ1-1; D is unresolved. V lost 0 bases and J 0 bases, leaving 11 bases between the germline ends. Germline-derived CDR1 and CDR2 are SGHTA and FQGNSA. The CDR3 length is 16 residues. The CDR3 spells CASSLAIRSVNTEAFF. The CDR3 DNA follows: TGTGCCAGCAGCTTAGCGATTAGGTCAGTGAACACTGAAGCTTTCTTT.

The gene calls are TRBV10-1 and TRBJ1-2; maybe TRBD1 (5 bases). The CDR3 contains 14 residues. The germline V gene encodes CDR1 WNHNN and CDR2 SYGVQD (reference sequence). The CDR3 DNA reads TGCCGCATATCGGGGGTCGGGGGTAACTATGGCTACACCTTC. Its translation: CRISGVGGNYGYTF.

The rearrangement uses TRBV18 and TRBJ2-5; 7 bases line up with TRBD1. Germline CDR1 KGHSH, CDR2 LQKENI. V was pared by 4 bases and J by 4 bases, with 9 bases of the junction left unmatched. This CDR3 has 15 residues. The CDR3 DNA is TGTGCCAGCTCACGAAAAAGACAGGGTGGAGAGACCCAGTACTTC. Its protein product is CASSRKRQGGETQYF.